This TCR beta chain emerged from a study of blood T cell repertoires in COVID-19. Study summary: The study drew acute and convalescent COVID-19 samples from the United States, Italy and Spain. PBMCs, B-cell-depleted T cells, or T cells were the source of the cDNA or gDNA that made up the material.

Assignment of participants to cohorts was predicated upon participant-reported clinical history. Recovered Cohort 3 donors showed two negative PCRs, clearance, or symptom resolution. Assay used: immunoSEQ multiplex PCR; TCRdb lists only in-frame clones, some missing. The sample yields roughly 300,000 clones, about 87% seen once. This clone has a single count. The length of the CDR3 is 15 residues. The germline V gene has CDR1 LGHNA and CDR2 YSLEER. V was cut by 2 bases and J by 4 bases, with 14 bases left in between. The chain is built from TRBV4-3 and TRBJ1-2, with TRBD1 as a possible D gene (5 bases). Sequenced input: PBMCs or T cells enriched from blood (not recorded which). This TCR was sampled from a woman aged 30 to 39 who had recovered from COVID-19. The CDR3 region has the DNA TGCGCCAGCAGCCAAAGGGCAGGGTTGGGCTATGGCTACACCTTC. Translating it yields CASSQRAGLGYGYTF.